The 15 T cell receptor beta chains listed next were all sequenced from one sample in a study of blood T cells in healthy people across ages. Next came a second PCR, run for roughly 7 to 12 cycles, which used a sample-barcoded 5' primer along with a J-beta primer mix. Via MiXCR, TCRdb re-called the 5' RACE reads, giving one row per CDR3 protein. Of hundreds of thousands of distinct CDR3 sequences detected, 40% to 50% appear once; the ten largest clones hold around 21%. Material: blood. Receptors were obtained from a man aged 60 to 75 in good health.

This clonotype was observed a handful of times. The chain uses TRBV27 and TRBJ1-5; 7 bases map to TRBD1. The CDR3 covers 17 residues. CDR1 and CDR2 from the germline V gene are MNHEY and SMNVEV (reference sequence). Unmatched junction bases numbered 12, after V lost 5 bases and J lost 2 bases. The CDR3 loop is CASSPLDRAEGNQPQHF. DNA of the CDR3: TGTGCCAGCAGTCCTCTAGACAGGGCGGAGGGCAATCAGCCCCAGCATTTT.

The V gene is TRBV7-2, the J gene TRBJ2-7; TRBD2 agrees at 9 bases. The J segment lost 7 bases and the V segment lost 0 bases, leaving 16 bases of the junction unmatched. CDR1 SGHTA and CDR2 FQGNSA come from the germline V gene. The CDR3 is 18 amino acids. The CDR3 sequence is CASSLARASGDTRGEQYF. The CDR3 DNA reads TGTGCCAGCAGCTTAGCGAGGGCTAGCGGGGACACCAGGGGAGAGCAGTACTTC.

The chain joins TRBV5-1 to TRBJ2-1; D is perhaps TRBD1 (6 bases). The germline gives CDR1 SGHRS, CDR2 YFSETQ. Trimming removed 6 bases from V and 5 bases from J, with 12 bases in between. This CDR3 comprises 13 residues. The DNA for the CDR3 is TGCGCCAGCACTGGCAGGGGAGACAATGAGCAGTTCTTC. This gives the protein CASTGRGDNEQFF.

The rearrangement joins TRBV20-1 to TRBJ2-3; tentatively, D is TRBD1 or TRBD2 (7 bases each). Trimming took off 5 bases at V and 6 bases at J, with 24 bases between the two ends. This CDR3 has 16 amino acids. Germline CDR1 is DFQATT and CDR2 is SNEGSKA (reference sequence). The CDR3 nucleotides read TGCAGTGCTTCCCAACAGACTAGCAGGGGGAGGGATACGCAGTATTTT. Protein sequence: CSASQQTSRGRDTQYF.

This clonotype was found many times. The CDR3 reads CASSSGQNYGYTF. The CDR3 DNA reads as TGTGCCAGCAGCTCGGGACAGAACTATGGCTACACCTTC. V gene TRBV5-6 combines with J gene TRBJ1-2; 7 nucleotides agree with TRBD1. Germline assignment: CDR1 SGHDT and CDR2 YYEEEE. After removal of 3 bases from V and 2 bases from J, the junction contained 1 base not matched to a gene. This CDR3 has 13 amino acids.

This clonotype turned up a few times. The genes are TRBV7-9 and TRBJ1-2; D is ambiguous. Between the trimmed V and J ends, which lost 1 base and 0 bases, there was a span of 6 bases. The germline CDR1 and CDR2 sequences are SEHNR and FQNEAQ (reference sequence). This CDR3 is built from 14 residues. In DNA form, the CDR3 reads TGTGCCAGCAGCTTAGAACCAACTAACTATGGCTACACCTTC. This sequence encodes CASSLEPTNYGYTF.

This clonotype has more than one count but fewer than ten. The chain is built from TRBV6-1 and TRBJ2-7; possible D gene TRBD1, 6 bases. The CDR3 runs to 17 residues. Germline assignment: CDR1 MNHNS and CDR2 SASEGT. Trimming left V 6 bases short and J 0 bases short, with 21 bases between. CDR3 loop: CASRAEKGVPLSYEQYF. CDR3 sequence (DNA): TGTGCCAGCAGAGCCGAAAAGGGGGTCCCCCTCTCCTACGAGCAGTACTTC.

This chain joins TRBV20-1 and TRBJ2-3; 9 nucleotides agree with TRBD2. Germline-derived CDR1 and CDR2 are DFQATT and SNEGSKA (reference sequence). The CDR3 extends over 15 amino acids. With V trimmed by 6 bases and J by 1 base, 8 bases remained unmatched. The CDR3 nucleotides read TGCAGTGCCAGGATACCTAGCGGGGGCACAGATACGCAGTATTTT. This encodes CSARIPSGGTDTQYF.

The chain has TRBV6-1 and TRBJ2-1, with D uncertain. V was trimmed by 6 bases and J by 6 bases, leaving 6 bases between them. Per the germline V gene, CDR1 is MNHNS and CDR2 is SASEGT. The CDR3 has 11 residues. The CDR3 reads CASRAVNEQFF. The CDR3 DNA follows: TGTGCCAGCAGGGCTGTCAATGAGCAGTTCTTC.

This clonotype was counted only a few times. The chain is built from TRBV15 and TRBJ1-5; TRBD1 is a possible D gene (6 bases). Trimming shortened V by 7 bases and J by 3 bases, and 22 bases separated the two germline ends. Germline CDR1 LNHNV, CDR2 YYDKDF (reference sequence). The CDR3 is 17 amino acids. The CDR3 region is CATTQMYDRRPNQPQHF. The CDR3 DNA follows: TGTGCCACCACCCAGATGTATGACAGGCGCCCCAATCAGCCCCAGCATTTT.

The rearrangement uses TRBV20-1 and TRBJ2-2, with 8 bases matching TRBD1. Germline assignment: CDR1 DFQATT and CDR2 SNEGSKA (reference sequence). The CDR3 runs 15 residues. J gave up 5 bases and V 0 bases, and 5 bases lay outside the gene matches. CDR3: CSARDATGVTGELFF. The DNA for the CDR3 is TGCAGTGCTAGAGATGCGACAGGGGTTACCGGGGAGCTGTTTTTT.

This clonotype showed up just a few times. This chain connects TRBV12-3 or TRBV12-4 to TRBJ1-6; D is ambiguous. This CDR3 contains 16 residues. The ends were cut back, 2 bases at V and 6 bases at J, with 14 bases in the middle. The CDR3 DNA reads TGTGCCAGCAGTTTATCCCGAACACTTCCTAATTCACCCCTCCACTTT. As protein: CASSLSRTLPNSPLHF.

J is TRBJ2-7 and V is TRBV7-2, with 11 bases that match TRBD1. In germline, CDR1 is SGHTA, CDR2 FQGNSA. This CDR3 is built from 15 residues. V was pared by 5 bases and J by 6 bases, with 9 bases of the junction left unmatched. CDR3 residues: CASSISPGQGGEQYF. CDR3 sequence (DNA): TGTGCCAGCAGCATCTCCCCGGGACAGGGGGGCGAGCAGTACTTC.

To note about this clonotype: A read error may be the cause here, since a much bigger clone is one base away. The V gene is TRBV3-1, the J gene TRBJ2-1, with 8 nucleotides matching TRBD1. From germline, CDR1 is LGHDT and CDR2 YNNKEL (reference sequence). The CDR3 sequence is 13 residues long. The DNA of the CDR3 is TGTGCCAGTACAACAGGGGGTCGCAATGGGCAGTTCTTC. This codes for CASTTGGRNGQFF.

This clonotype came up a few times. The chain links TRBV4-3 to TRBJ2-5, with D tentatively TRBD1 (6 bases). The CDR3 loop spans 16 amino acids. From germline, CDR1 is LGHNA and CDR2 YSLEER. Deletions cut 0 bases from V and 9 bases from J, with 20 bases between. Written as DNA, the CDR3 is TGCGCCAGCAGCCAAGATCCGGTGACAGGAGAAGGTCCCCAGTACTTC. Translating gives CASSQDPVTGEGPQYF.